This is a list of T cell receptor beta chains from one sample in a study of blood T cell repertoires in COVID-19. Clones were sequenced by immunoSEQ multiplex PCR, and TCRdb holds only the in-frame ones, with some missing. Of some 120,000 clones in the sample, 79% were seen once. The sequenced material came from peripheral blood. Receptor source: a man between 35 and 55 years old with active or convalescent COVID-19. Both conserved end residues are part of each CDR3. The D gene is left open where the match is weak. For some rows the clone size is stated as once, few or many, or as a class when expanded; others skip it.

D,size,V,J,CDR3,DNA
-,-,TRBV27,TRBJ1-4,CASRSVPTGQNEKLFF,TGTGCCAGCAGATCCGTCCCGACAGGACAGAATGAAAAACTGTTTTTT
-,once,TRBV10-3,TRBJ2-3,CAISESRGGITDTQYF,TGTGCCATCAGTGAGTCAAGGGGGGGGATCACAGATACGCAGTATTTT
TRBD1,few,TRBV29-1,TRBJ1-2,CSVTDRGKNYGYTF,TGCAGCGTTACGGACAGGGGGAAAAACTATGGCTACACCTTC
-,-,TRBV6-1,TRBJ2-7,CASSEAQRRGGLKFRSSYEQYF,TGTGCCAGCAGTGAAGCTCAACGCAGGGGTGGCCTTAAATTCCGTAGCTCCTACGAGCAGTACTTC
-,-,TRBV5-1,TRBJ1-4,CASSLGQTDQKLFF,TGCGCCAGCAGCTTGGGCCAGACAGACCAAAAACTGTTTTTT
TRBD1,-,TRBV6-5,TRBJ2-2,CAATGANTGELFF,TGTGCCGCGACAGGGGCTAACACCGGGGAGCTGTTTTTT
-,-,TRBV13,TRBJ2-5,CASSSSGSIQETQYF,TGTGCCAGCAGCTCCTCCGGGAGCATCCAAGAGACCCAGTACTTC
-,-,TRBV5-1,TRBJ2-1,CASSLEGRGFYNEQFF,TGCGCCAGCAGCTTGGAGGGTAGAGGGTTCTACAATGAGCAGTTCTTC
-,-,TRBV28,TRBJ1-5,CASSFLRKNQPQHF,TGTGCCAGCAGTTTCTTGAGGAAAAATCAGCCCCAGCATTTT
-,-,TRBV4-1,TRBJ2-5,CASSQDNGGTLQETQYF,TGCGCCAGCAGCCAAGATAACGGGGGAACCCTCCAAGAGACCCAGTACTTC
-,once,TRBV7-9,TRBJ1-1,CASSILEAFF,TGTGCCAGCAGCATCCTAGAAGCTTTCTTT
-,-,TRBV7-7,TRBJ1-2,CASSLESPGNRVDYGYTF,TGTGCCAGCAGCTTAGAATCCCCCGGGAACAGGGTAGACTATGGCTACACCTTC
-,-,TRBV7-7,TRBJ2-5,CASSAGTPPETQYF,TGTGCTAGCAGCGCCGGGACACCGCCTGAGACCCAGTACTTC
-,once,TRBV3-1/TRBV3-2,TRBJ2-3,CASSRSPVETDTQYF,TGTGCCAGCAGCCGATCCCCTGTAGAGACAGATACGCAGTATTTT
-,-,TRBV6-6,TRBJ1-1,CASSYPLNTEAFF,TGTGCCAGCAGTTACCCCTTGAACACTGAAGCTTTCTTT
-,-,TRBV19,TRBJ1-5,CASSQPTGIDSNQPQHF,TGTGCCAGTAGTCAACCCACAGGGATTGATAGCAATCAGCCCCAGCATTTT
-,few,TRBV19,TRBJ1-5,CASSVSVSNQPQHF,TGTGCCAGTAGTGTGTCCGTTAGCAATCAGCCCCAGCATTTT
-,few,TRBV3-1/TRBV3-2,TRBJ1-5,CASSDGGQPQHF,TGTGCCAGCTCTGACGGGGGTCAGCCCCAGCATTTT
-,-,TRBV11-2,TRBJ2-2,CASRSNAQIIGELFF,TGTGCCAGCAGATCCAACGCACAGATAATCGGGGAGCTGTTTTTT
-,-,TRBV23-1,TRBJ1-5,CATGVEFGVATYSNQPQHF,TGCGCTACGGGGGTGGAGTTCGGGGTGGCCACTTATAGCAATCAGCCCCAGCATTTT
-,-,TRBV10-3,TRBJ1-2,CAISGTAGKGNYGYTF,TGTGCCATCAGTGGGACGGCAGGGAAGGGTAACTATGGCTACACCTTC
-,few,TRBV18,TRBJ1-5,CASTPAGGNQPQHF,TGTGCCAGCACCCCGGCAGGGGGCAATCAGCCCCAGCATTTT
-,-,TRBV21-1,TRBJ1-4,CASRPARQGKTTNEKLFF,TGTGCCAGCAGGCCGGCTAGACAGGGGAAAACAACTAATGAAAAACTGTTTTTT
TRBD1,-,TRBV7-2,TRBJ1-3,CASSLVGQASGNTIYF,TGTGCCAGCAGCTTAGTGGGACAGGCCTCTGGAAACACCATATATTTT
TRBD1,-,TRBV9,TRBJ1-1,CASSPRQGSNTEAFF,TGTGCCAGCAGCCCGAGACAGGGATCGAACACTGAAGCTTTCTTT
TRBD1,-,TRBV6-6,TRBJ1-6,CASSRDRALHNSPLHF,TGTGCCAGCAGTCGAGACAGGGCCCTCCATAATTCACCCCTCCACTTT
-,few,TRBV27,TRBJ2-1,CASSPLGAKGEQFF,TGTGCCAGCAGTCCCCTTGGGGCGAAAGGTGAGCAGTTCTTC
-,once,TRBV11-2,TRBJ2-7,CASSKTGYEQYF,TGTGCCAGCAGCAAAACAGGGTACGAGCAGTACTTC
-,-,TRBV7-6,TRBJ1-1,CASSSRAYGGVNTEAFF,TGTGCCAGCAGCTCTAGGGCGTACGGGGGGGTTAACACTGAAGCTTTCTTT
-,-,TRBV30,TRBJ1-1,CAWSGGELGTEAFF,TGTGCCTGGAGTGGGGGGGAGTTGGGCACTGAAGCTTTCTTT
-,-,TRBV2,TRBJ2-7,CASSHPGLGTYEQYF,TGTGCCAGCAGTCACCCGGGTCTTGGCACTTACGAGCAGTACTTC
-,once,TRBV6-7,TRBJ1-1,CASRPTPGSLNTEAFF,TGTGCCAGCAGACCAACCCCGGGGAGCCTGAACACTGAAGCTTTCTTT
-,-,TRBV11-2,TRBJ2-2,CASSQDRLNTGELFF,TGTGCCAGCAGCCAAGACAGGCTCAACACCGGGGAGCTGTTTTTT
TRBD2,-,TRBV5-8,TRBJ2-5,CASSLTSGGRSGETQYF,TGTGCCAGCAGCTTGACTAGCGGGGGGAGGTCGGGAGAGACCCAGTACTTC
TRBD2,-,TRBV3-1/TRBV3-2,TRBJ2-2,CASSQPGGLDTGELFF,TGTGCCAGCAGCCAACCGGGGGGGCTGGACACCGGGGAGCTGTTTTTT
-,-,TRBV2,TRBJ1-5,CASSEQGGSNQPQHF,TGTGCCAGCAGTGAACAGGGAGGGAGCAATCAGCCCCAGCATTTT
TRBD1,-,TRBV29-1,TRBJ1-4,CSVEGLTGANEKLFF,TGCAGCGTTGAAGGCCTTACAGGGGCTAATGAAAAACTGTTTTTT
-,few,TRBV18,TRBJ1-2,CASSPAAYGYTF,TGTGCCAGCTCACCAGCGGCCTATGGCTACACCTTC
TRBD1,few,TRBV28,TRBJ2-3,CASSLGQGHTDTQYF,TGTGCCAGCAGTTTGGGACAGGGCCACACAGATACGCAGTATTTT
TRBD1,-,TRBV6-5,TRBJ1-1,CASSQTGVTEAFF,TGTGCCAGCAGTCAAACAGGGGTGACTGAAGCTTTCTTT
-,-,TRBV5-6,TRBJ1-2,CASSTGGTPDYGYTF,TGTGCCAGCAGCACCGGGGGTACCCCGGACTATGGCTACACCTTC
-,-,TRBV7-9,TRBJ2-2,CASSLALNTGELFF,TGTGCCAGCAGCTTAGCACTAAACACCGGGGAGCTGTTTTTT
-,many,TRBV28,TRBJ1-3,CALRDPGDTIYF,TGTGCCCTCAGGGACCCGGGGGACACCATATATTTT
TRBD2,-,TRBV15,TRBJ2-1,CATSRDFGAGLAPNNEQFF,TGTGCCACCAGCAGAGATTTCGGAGCGGGGCTCGCCCCCAACAATGAGCAGTTCTTC
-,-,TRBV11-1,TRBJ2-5,CASSRGPGWEETQYF,TGTGCCAGCAGCCGAGGGCCGGGGTGGGAAGAGACCCAGTACTTC
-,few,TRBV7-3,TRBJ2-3,CASSSNTDTQYF,TGTGCCAGCAGCTCAAACACAGATACGCAGTATTTT
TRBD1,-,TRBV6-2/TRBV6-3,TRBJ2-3,CASSHRGSTDTQYF,TGTGCCAGCAGTCACAGGGGAAGCACAGATACGCAGTATTTT